This T cell receptor (beta chain) is from a study of OX40 agonist ivuxolimab in advanced cancers. In terms of the full investigation: Ivuxolimab was an agonistic, fully human IgG2 monoclonal antibody directed against OX40 (CD134), a costimulatory receptor. Prior anti-PD-1, anti-PD-L1 or anti-CTLA-4 therapy was permitted, and checkpoint inhibitors had been received by about 37% of dose-escalation patients. In the dose-escalation cohort, about four fifths of patients were male, and the mean age was approximately 60 years with a range of roughly 20 to 80. Intravenous ivuxolimab was administered to patients every 2 weeks at six dose levels: 0.01, 0.1, 0.3, 1.5, 3 and 10 mg/kg. The point of sequencing TCRbeta in the periphery was to test whether ivuxolimab changed TCR sequence diversity and drove clonal T-cell expansion. Three dose-escalation patients achieved partial responses, one with hepatocellular carcinoma and two with cutaneous melanoma. Of the 50 to 55 dose-escalation patients, hepatocellular carcinoma was present in about 20, melanoma in some 15, renal cell carcinoma in 9 and head and neck cancer in 9. The paper reports the monotherapy dose-escalation portion (N of about 50 patients) of the phase I ivuxolimab trial.

Only a few counts were recorded for this clone. What this receptor recognizes is not known. No much larger clone is present one base from it, and per-base qualities are unavailable. Genomic DNA was extracted from sorted cells for sequencing of the TCRbeta CDR3 region. The immunoSEQ Assay was used for sequencing of TCRbeta CDR3 regions. TCRdb's version of the immuneACCESS table is confined to in-frame rearrangements and falls short of the full clone set. An unresolved V gene accounts for under half of the shortfall where checked; the remainder is of unknown origin. Across this sample there are 50,000 or so clones, with approximately 90% seen only once. The top ten constitute around 15% of the sample. The trial excluded patients who had a history of autoimmune disease or who were on systemic immunosuppression. In every dose cohort, peripheral blood was drawn for TCR sequencing at baseline, cycle 4 day 1, and cycle 7 day 1. The samples were drawn from a first-in-human, open-label, multicenter phase I dose-escalation trial of ivuxolimab. The trial enrolled adults with locally advanced or metastatic head and neck squamous cell, hepatocellular, melanoma or renal cell carcinoma. Before TCR sequencing, CD4+ T cells and CD8+ T cells from peripheral blood were sorted into separate populations.

Including cysteine and phenylalanine, the CDR3 has 14 amino acids. Only the CDR3 part of the read is kept: 42 bases, read in frame from the first base. The germline V gene yields SGHTA for CDR1 and FQGTGA for CDR2. Relative to germline, V is 6 bases shorter and J is 2 bases shorter, with 12 bases between their ends. The paper's findings and limits, for the study overall: Partial responders in the 0.1-3.0 mg/kg groups had among the lowest normalized peripheral clonal expansion, especially among CD8+ T cells. After ivuxolimab, expanded clones were on average more numerous among CD8+ T cells than among CD4+ T cells. Low levels of normalized T-cell clonal expansion were also seen in some patients who did not respond. The antigen specificity of the clonally expanded peripheral T cells was not determined. At doses of 0.1 to 3.0 mg/kg, clonal expansion of both CD4+ and CD8+ blood T cells was observed from baseline to week 6.

The sequencing used CD4+ or CD8+ T cells sorted from blood, collected in a trial of the OX40 agonist ivuxolimab. The chain couples TRBV7-3 to TRBJ2-3; the D gene is perhaps TRBD2, on 6 matching bases. The TCR originated in an adult with an advanced solid tumor such as melanoma, head and neck, liver or kidney cancer. Here is the DNA: TGTGCCAGCAGACCGGGACTTAACACAGATACGCAGTATTTT. Its amino acids are CASRPGLNTDTQYF.